This T cell receptor beta chain originates from a study of identical twins. V was trimmed by 0 bases and J by 1 base, leaving 17 bases between them. The CDR3 is made up of 18 amino acids. Looked up from germline, CDR1 is SGHAT and CDR2 is FQNNGV. Carrying unique molecular identifiers, the cDNA also gained a universal primer site through template switching. TCRdb passed the 5' RACE reads through MiXCR, listing each CDR3 protein once. The sample contains about 240,000 distinct CDR3 sequences, around 7.6% of which appear only once. This sample also belongs to another study, concerning yellow fever vaccine responses in identical twins.

This TCR derives from a woman aged 18-35 years in good health. This chain uses TRBV11-2 with TRBJ2-3, with D hard to call. Sequenced material: CD8+ T cells sorted from blood. The CDR3 DNA sequence: TGTGCCAGCAGCTTAGATTGGGGTCGATCCTCTGGCACAGATACGCAGTATTTT. Its translation: CASSLDWGRSSGTDTQYF.